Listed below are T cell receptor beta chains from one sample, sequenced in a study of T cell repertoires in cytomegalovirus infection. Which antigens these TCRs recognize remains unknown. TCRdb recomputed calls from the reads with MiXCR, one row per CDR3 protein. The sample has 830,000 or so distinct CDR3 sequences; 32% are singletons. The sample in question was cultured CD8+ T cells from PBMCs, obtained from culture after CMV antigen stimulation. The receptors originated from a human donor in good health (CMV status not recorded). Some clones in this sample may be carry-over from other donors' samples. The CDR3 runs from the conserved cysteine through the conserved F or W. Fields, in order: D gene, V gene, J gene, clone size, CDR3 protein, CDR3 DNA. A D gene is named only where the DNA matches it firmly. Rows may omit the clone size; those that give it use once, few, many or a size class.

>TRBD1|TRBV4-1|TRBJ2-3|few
CASSHTGDQDTQYF
TGCGCCAGCAGCCATACAGGGGATCAAGATACGCAGTATTTT
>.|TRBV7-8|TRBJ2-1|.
CASSRAPSYNEQFF
TGTGCCAGTTCCCGAGCGCCCTCCTACAATGAGCAGTTCTTC
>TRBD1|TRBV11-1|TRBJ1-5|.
CASSSYRGSQPQHF
TGTGCCAGCAGCTCTTACAGGGGCTCACAGCCCCAGCATTTT
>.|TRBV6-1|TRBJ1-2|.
CASSEENYYGYTF
TGTGCCAGCAGTGAAGAGAACTACTATGGCTACACCTTC
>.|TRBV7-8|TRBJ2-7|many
CASSSPSGGTYEQYF
TGTGCCAGCAGCTCCCCCTCCGGGGGAACCTACGAGCAGTACTTC
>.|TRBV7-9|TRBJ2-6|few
CASSPDTVGGPLAGANVLTF
TGTGCCAGCAGCCCAGACACGGTCGGGGGCCCTTTGGCTGGGGCCAACGTCCTGACTTTC
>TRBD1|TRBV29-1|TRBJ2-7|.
CSVTGGPSSYEQYF
TGCAGCGTTACAGGGGGCCCCAGCTCCTACGAGCAGTACTTC
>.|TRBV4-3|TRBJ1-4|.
CASSQARGSWEKLFF
TGCGCCAGCAGCCAAGCCAGGGGTTCGTGGGAAAAACTGTTTTTT
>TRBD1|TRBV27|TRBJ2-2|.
CASNYRGRNTGELFF
TGTGCCAGCAATTACAGGGGTAGAAACACCGGGGAGCTGTTTTTT
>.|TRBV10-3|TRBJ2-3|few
CAISGPDSSSTDTQYF
TGTGCCATCAGCGGTCCGGACAGTTCGAGCACAGATACGCAGTATTTT
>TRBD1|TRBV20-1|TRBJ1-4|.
CSARDRGTNEKLFF
TGCAGTGCCCGGGACAGGGGTACGAATGAAAAACTGTTTTTT
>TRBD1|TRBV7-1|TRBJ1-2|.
CASSRGQAHNYGYTF
TGTGCCAGCAGCCGGGGACAGGCACACAACTATGGCTACACCTTC
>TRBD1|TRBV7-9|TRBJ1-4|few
CASSGTDRGTTNEKLFF
TGTGCCAGCAGCGGCACCGACAGGGGCACGACTAATGAAAAACTGTTTTTT
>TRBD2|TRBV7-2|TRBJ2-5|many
CASSPGGAARHF
TGTGCCAGCAGCCCCGGGGGGGCCGCAAGGCACTTC
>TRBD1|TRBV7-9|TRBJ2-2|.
CASSRTGTGDNGELFF
TGTGCCAGCAGCAGGACCGGGACAGGGGATAACGGGGAGCTGTTTTTT
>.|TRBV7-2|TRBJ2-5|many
CASSLVGDKKETQYF
TGTGCCAGCAGCTTAGTTGGGGATAAAAAAGAGACCCAGTACTTC
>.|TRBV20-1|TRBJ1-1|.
CSARDTFSAPNTEAFF
TGCAGTGCTAGAGATACCTTTTCCGCACCGAACACTGAAGCTTTCTTT
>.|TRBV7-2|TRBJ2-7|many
CASSFPGSSYEQYF
TGTGCCAGCAGCTTTCCGGGAAGCTCCTACGAGCAGTACTTC
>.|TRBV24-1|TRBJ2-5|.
CATSDSTRQETQYF
TGTGCCACCAGTGATTCGACCCGACAAGAGACCCAGTACTTC
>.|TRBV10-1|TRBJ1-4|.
CASAEYPRRETNEKLFF
TGCGCCAGCGCCGAGTATCCCCGCCGAGAAACTAATGAAAAACTGTTTTTT
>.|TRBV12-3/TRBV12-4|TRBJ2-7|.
CASSDASMVGNKQYF
TGTGCCAGCAGCGATGCCTCTATGGTAGGAAACAAGCAGTACTTC
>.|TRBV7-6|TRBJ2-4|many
CASSPTRGAKNIQYF
TGTGCCAGCAGCCCGACGAGGGGAGCCAAAAACATTCAGTACTTC
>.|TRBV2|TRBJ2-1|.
CATTGQNYEQFF
TGTGCCACCACAGGACAGAACTATGAGCAGTTCTTC
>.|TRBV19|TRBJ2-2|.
CASSMGQNTGELFF
TGTGCCAGTAGCATGGGACAGAACACCGGGGAGCTGTTTTTT
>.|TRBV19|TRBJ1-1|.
CASKEGMNTEAFF
TGTGCCAGTAAAGAGGGCATGAACACTGAAGCTTTCTTT
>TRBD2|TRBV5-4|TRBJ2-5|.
CASSLGLAGTQETQYF
TGTGCCAGCAGCTTGGGACTAGCGGGGACCCAAGAGACCCAGTACTTC
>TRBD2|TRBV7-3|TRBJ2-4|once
CASSPLAGGPLAKNIQYF
TGTGCCAGCAGCCCACTAGCGGGGGGGCCTTTAGCCAAAAACATTCAGTACTTC
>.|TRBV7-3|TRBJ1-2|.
CASSLTLGANYGYTF
TGTGCCAGCAGCTTAACGCTCGGAGCTAACTATGGCTACACCTTC
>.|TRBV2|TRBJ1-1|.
CASSLQERTEAFF
TGTGCCAGCAGTCTACAGGAGAGGACTGAAGCTTTCTTT
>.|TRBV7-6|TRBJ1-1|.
CASSLPVENTEAFF
TGTGCCAGCAGCCTTCCTGTGGAGAACACTGAAGCTTTCTTT
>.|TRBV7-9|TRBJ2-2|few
CASGGTGELFF
TGTGCCAGCGGGGGGACCGGGGAGCTGTTTTTT
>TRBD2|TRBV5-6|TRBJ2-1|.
CASSLVMTSGGYEQFF
TGTGCCAGCAGCTTGGTAATGACTAGCGGGGGCTATGAGCAGTTCTTC
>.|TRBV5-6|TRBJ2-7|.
CASSLNRKGYEQYF
TGTGCCAGCAGCTTGAATAGGAAGGGGTACGAGCAGTACTTC
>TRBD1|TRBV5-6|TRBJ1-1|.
CASSLAPGQGEAFF
TGTGCCAGCAGCTTGGCGCCGGGACAGGGGGAAGCTTTCTTT
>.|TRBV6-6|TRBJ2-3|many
CASSGWSGATDTQYF
TGTGCCAGCAGTGGTTGGAGCGGAGCCACAGATACGCAGTATTTT
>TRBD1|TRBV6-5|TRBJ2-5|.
CTSSEDRGFQETQYF
TGTACCAGCAGTGAAGACAGGGGCTTCCAAGAGACCCAGTACTTC
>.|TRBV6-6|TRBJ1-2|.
CASSYWGAEGYTF
TGTGCCAGCAGTTACTGGGGGGCTGAAGGCTACACCTTC
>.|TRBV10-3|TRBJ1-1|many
CAISDYRTREAFF
TGTGCCATCAGTGATTACAGGACCCGAGAAGCTTTCTTT
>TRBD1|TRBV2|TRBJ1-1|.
CASSEGAWTGGGTEAFF
TGTGCCAGCAGTGAAGGGGCTTGGACAGGGGGGGGCACTGAAGCTTTCTTT
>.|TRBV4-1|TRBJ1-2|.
CASSQERTDVHGYTF
TGCGCCAGCAGCCAAGAGAGGACAGACGTGCATGGCTACACCTTC
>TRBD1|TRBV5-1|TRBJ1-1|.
CASSPHRGLGLGTEAFF
TGCGCCAGCAGCCCTCACAGGGGGCTCGGTTTGGGCACTGAAGCTTTCTTT
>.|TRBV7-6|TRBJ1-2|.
CASSRLGGFYGYTF
TGTGCCAGCAGCAGGTTGGGGGGATTCTATGGCTACACCTTC
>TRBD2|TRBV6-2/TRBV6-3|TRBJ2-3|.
CASKQRGEWEDTQYF
TGTGCCAGCAAACAGCGGGGGGAATGGGAAGATACGCAGTATTTT
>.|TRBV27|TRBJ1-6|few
CASSLPPGGLNSPLHF
TGTGCCAGCAGTTTACCCCCTGGGGGGCTGAATTCACCCCTCCACTTT
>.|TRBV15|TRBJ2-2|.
CATSGRSTAGELFF
TGTGCCACCAGCGGCCGTAGTACGGCCGGGGAGCTGTTTTTT
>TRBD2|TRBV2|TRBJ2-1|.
CANSVGTSGYNEQFF
TGTGCCAACAGTGTTGGGACTAGCGGCTACAATGAGCAGTTCTTC
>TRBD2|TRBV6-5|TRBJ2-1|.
CASSYSPGLVGKKEDEQFF
TGTGCCAGCAGTTATTCGCCGGGACTAGTGGGTAAGAAGGAGGATGAGCAGTTCTTC
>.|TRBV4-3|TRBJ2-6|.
CASSQGTARANVLTF
TGCGCCAGCAGCCAGGGGACGGCGAGGGCCAACGTCCTGACTTTC
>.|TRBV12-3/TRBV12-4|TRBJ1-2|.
CASSQSSPGGAGYGYTF
TGTGCCAGCAGCCAAAGTTCGCCGGGGGGGGCAGGCTATGGCTACACCTTC